This T cell receptor beta chain was found in a study of T cells in Graves' hyperthyroidism and ophthalmopathy. Overall study findings and caveats: A 13 V-J signature model discriminated ophthalmopathy versus stable hyperthyroidism. The model made its ophthalmopathy prediction, and onset followed a median about 6.8 months later. Most thyroid clonotypes that were expanded above 0.001 also turned up in blood.

Germline-derived CDR1 and CDR2 are SGHDT and YYEEEE. This CDR3 has 17 amino acids. J gave up 4 bases and V 4 bases, and 14 bases lay outside the gene matches. Regarding this clonotype: The antigen is not known.

In making diagnoses, clinical symptoms, serum thyroxine and TRAb, thyroid ultrasound and orbital computed tomography were all used. Researchers amplified the TCR beta CDR3 regions from RNA transcripts. The HTBI primer set served for first-round RT-PCR of the TCR CDR3. TCRdb reprocessed the multiplex PCR reads with MiXCR, giving one entry per CDR3 protein. The data contain 450,000 to 700,000 distinct CDR3 sequences, just over 45% of them singletons. The sequencing input was peripheral blood or thyroid tissue (not recorded which). The chain links TRBV5-6 to TRBJ2-7; 10 bases are shared with TRBD2. This receptor was identified in an adult woman with Graves' disease, either hyperthyroidism or ophthalmopathy (not recorded which). The CDR3 DNA follows: TGTGCCAGCAGCGCGCTAGCGGGAGCATCTCTTTTTTACGAGCAGTACTTC. Its translation: CASSALAGASLFYEQYF. Looking up the rest from reference TRBV5-6 and TRBJ2-7 gives the full variable domain: DAGVTQSPTHLIKTRGQQVTLRCSPKSGHDTVSWYQQALGQGPQFIFQYYEEEERQRGNFPDRFSGHQFPNYSSELNVNALLLGDSALYLCASSALAGASLFYEQYFGPGTRLTVT.